This entry is about one T cell receptor beta chain. What it recognizes is unknown. The data were taken from a study of shared clonotypes between healthy human individuals. General observations from the study: With few donors, the genetic and exposure-history diversity represented was limited. Only blood was sampled, and tissue TCR repertoires likely differ from blood ones.

The CDR3 loop spans 16 amino acids. The germline CDR1 and CDR2 sequences are MDHEN and SYDVKM. Germline trimming cut 6 bases from V and 2 bases from J; bases unmatched to any gene: 11. Deep-level assay runs were performed. In the authors' workflow: Junction-only immunoSEQ data arrived without quality scores, meaning filtering differed. Clones were read by immunoSEQ multiplex PCR, and TCRdb kept only the in-frame ones, dropping some. The V and J calls and clone size are taken from that table; D and trimming were inferred from the DNA. Of about 480,000 clones in the sample, 79% are singletons; the top ten hold 13%.

The gene calls are TRBV28 and TRBJ2-5, with 8 positions matching TRBD1. The TCR was taken from a woman between 35 and 50 years old in good health. Some clones in this sample may be carry-over from other donors' samples. The sample consisted of PBMCs. The CDR3 bases are TGTGCCAGCAGCTCCTGGGACAGGCGGCAACAAGAGACCCAGTACTTC. The encoded protein is CASSSWDRRQQETQYF.